The sequence of this T cell receptor beta chain was determined in a study of cytomegalovirus exposure and HLA in healthy donors (dated by TCRdb to 2017 to 2019). Describing the broader study: According to an earlier analysis of 587 of the donors, about 190 million T cells yielded approximately 120 million unique TCR beta sequences and 250 to 350 Gb of sequence data. Approximately 330 gigabases of sequencing data and around 90 million unique TCR sequences made up an early release that covered approximately 700 HLA-typed donors. The genetic ancestry cluster associated with self-reported Caucasian donors included 70% to 85% of the 300 to 450 genotyped donors. The study was designed to test whether signatures of past pathogen exposure could be identified by cataloging public T cell receptors. The T cell repertoires of under 700 subjects were profiled by immunosequencing and related to cytomegalovirus serostatus. Along with the roughly 700-subject first cohort, a separate validation cohort of some 130 different subjects was used. High-throughput TCR immunosequencing, statistical association of individual TCRs with disease status, and machine learning were combined to predict cytomegalovirus infection status. A later analysis re-examined previously published TCR beta repertoires from roughly 650 donors and added high-resolution HLA genotyping to investigate patterns of TCR occurrence. Rather than drawing on any new phenotypic data, the later analysis identified candidate immune exposures from TCR beta sequences and the way those sequences occurred across donors. To decide whether each TCR beta V gene segment behaved as functional or pseudogenic, an earlier analysis of several hundred of the donors relied on high-throughput TCR beta sequencing. Donor age, sex, ethnicity and CMV serostatus were compiled together with the repertoire data. A later genetic analysis took genome-wide SNP genotypes for about three fifths of the 666 donors and used that subset as a discovery cohort. All discovery cohort repertoires had been generated on a single sequencing platform. Class I and class II HLA loci were covered by the typing at four-digit resolution. The number of donors typed differed by locus, with 629-630 for A, B, C, DRB1 and DQB1, around 500 for DQA1, about 610 for DPA1, and under 490 for DPB1. About five DR-DQ haplotypes were handled as single units for association and clustering because linkage in the cohort was strong. Across around 400 genotyped donors of the cohort, an average of roughly 230,000 unique TCR beta nucleotide sequences per donor were sequenced, and roughly a sixth of those sequences were non-productive.

Worth noting for this clone: No cognate antigen has been identified for it. Base qualities are not at hand, and no much larger clone is one base apart.

Beyond this particular receptor, the publication reports: This cohort had only TCR beta chains sequenced, and the lack of alpha or paired-chain data limited which features could be detected. The presence/absence analyses assumed that sequencing depth was roughly uniform across donors, and that assumption may not be true. The classifier was reported to diagnose cytomegalovirus status with high specificity and sensitivity in both the original and validation cohorts. The sequencing pipeline was judged likely to have produced a cluster of highly shared sequence variants as a technical artifact. A later analysis found that HLA-associated TCR beta chains were more clonally expanded and had lower generation probabilities than equally common non-associated chains. In a later genetic analysis, a missense DCLRE1C variant was associated with V-gene and J-gene trimming of TCR beta chains, and the association was replicated in an independent cohort. Some IMGT-functional V segments, including TRBV6-2 and TRBV6-3, could not be distinguished by the 87-base-pair reads and were therefore excluded. A further reported finding was that TCR beta sequences accurately predicted the HLA-A and HLA-B alleles for most subjects in the first cohort. Most TCR sequences were observed very rarely across donors, whereas some public TCRs were present in many individuals. In a later analysis, the rate of TCR association differed among HLA loci, with DRB1 alleles having the most associated TCRs and HLA-C alleles having the fewest. According to a later genetic analysis, donors in an Asian-associated ancestry cluster had fewer N-insertions in productive TCRs than the roughly 670-donor mean. When HLA alleles, especially DR and DQ, strongly co-occurred, TCR associations were difficult to assign to individual alleles. A total of fewer than 200 TCR beta chains were listed by the study as associated with cytomegalovirus. In an earlier analysis of about 600 of the donors, most TCR beta V segments appeared in productive rearrangements about 87% or about 30% of the time, broadly matching IMGT annotations. In vitro tests confirmed that a few of the cytomegalovirus-associated TCR beta chains recognize cytomegalovirus antigens. Linkage disequilibrium might explain the correlated functional status among segregating V segments, but an unknown experimental factor could not be ruled out. HLA typing was unavailable for some donors at each locus, so association tests used only the typed subset. The authors suggested that the approach could potentially be extended to other disease states and immunological phenotypes. Specific HLA alleles were associated with some 15,000 TCR beta sequences at a false discovery rate of 0.05 in a later analysis. According to a later analysis, parvovirus B19, influenza, CMV and Epstein-Barr virus appeared linked to several top co-occurrence clusters. Because counts were too low, fewer than 20 rarely observed V segments, including chromosome 9 orphons, were excluded from the earlier analysis of some 540 of the donors. Most CMV-associated TCR beta chains appeared to be HLA-restricted in a later analysis, and the HLA associations seemed to be driven largely by CMV exposure. For the cohort, immune exposure information was limited to CMV serostatus.

From its cysteine to its phenylalanine, the CDR3 spans 14 amino acids. The read is trimmed to its CDR3 DNA, 42 bases read in frame from base 1. Ends trimmed: V by 2 bases, J by 5 bases; bases unmatched to a gene: 3. The germline V gene (reference sequence) sets CDR1 to LNHDA and CDR2 to SQIVND. Preparation of the library involved the immunoSEQ multiplex PCR assay. For the multiplex PCR, a mixture combining 60 forward primers for TCR Vbeta segments and 13 reverse primers for TCR Jbeta segments was used. A multiplex PCR assay on genomic DNA amplified the CDR3 region of rearranged TCR beta genes. The Illumina HiSeq System was used to sequence the amplified TCR beta libraries as 87-base-pair reads. The source study handled its data this way. A later analysis tallied approximately 87 million unique TCR beta chains across the 660 or so repertoires, and some 12 million of those chains were shared by two or more donors. Raw reads were error-corrected and collapsed into unique sequences by a nearest-neighbor algorithm in which closely related sequences were merged to remove PCR and sequencing errors. Alignment of CDR3 sequences to IMGT reference sequences was used to assign V, D and J gene segments. For a sequence to be retained, a match of at least six nucleotides was required to both a V gene segment and a J gene segment. A rearrangement counted as productive if the CDR3 had no stop codons and remained in frame with V and J, and every other rearrangement counted as non-productive. CDR3 was defined according to IMGT convention as the region running from the second conserved V-encoded cysteine to the conserved J-encoded phenylalanine. The earlier analysis of a few hundred of the donors excluded sequences that lacked an unambiguous match to a single V gene segment. In an earlier analysis of around 600 of the donors, V segments were called functional above 56.7% productive rearrangements and were called segregating when the between-donor standard deviation exceeded 5%. To diagnose cytomegalovirus status from the catalog of TCR beta chain sequences, a statistical classification framework was built. A later analysis assigned V and J genes by comparing TCR nucleotide sequences with IMGT/GENE-DB human TR gene sequences. In a later analysis, CDR3 sequences and most-parsimonious VDJ recombination scenarios were assigned using the TCRdist pipeline. In a later analysis, each TCR beta chain was defined by its CDR3 amino acid sequence together with its V-gene family, and reads lacking a unique V-gene family were excluded. A later analysis removed roughly 590 highly shared, low-generation-probability nucleotide sequences to deal with suspected cross-contamination and a sequencing artifact. For each public chain, a later analysis derived a clonal expansion index from normalized ranks of inferred template counts within each repertoire. Generation probabilities in a later analysis came from a VDJ recombination model fitted to out-of-frame rearrangements, and those results were checked against IGoR. Hypergeometric tests were used in a later analysis to score TCR-TCR, TCR-HLA and TCR-CMV co-occurrence, with a repertoire-size bias correction applied to the TCR pairs. In a later analysis, false discovery rates were estimated by permuting HLA or CMV assignments 20 times. In a later analysis, co-occurring TCRs were grouped using DBSCAN, with TCRdist sequence similarity added in when clustering inside HLA-allele-positive subsets. Repertoires with fewer than 30,000 or more than 120,000 public chains were left out of co-occurrence clustering, as were five repertoires with anomalous nucleotide sharing. TCRdb mirrors the immuneACCESS table, restricted to in-frame sequences. Some clones are absent from its copies; in checked studies, under half trace to an unresolved V gene, and the reason for the others is unknown. The V and J calls and clone size come from that table; D and trimming were worked out from the DNA. A total of more than 80,000 clones appear in this sample, nearly 70% of them only once. Roughly 2.8% of the sample is in the top ten clones.

The cohort was made up of hundreds of healthy bone marrow donors. At the time of sampling, every cohort member was nominally healthy, though immune exposures that went unrecorded were likely present. The donor tested CMV seronegative, placing the donor among the 300 to 450 seronegative members of the cohort. Every donor gave a peripheral blood sample, and the peripheral blood mononuclear cells from that sample were used for TCR beta sequencing. Genomic DNA was extracted from the blood cell samples with the Qiagen DNeasy Blood Extraction Kit. Sequencing was done on a sample of PBMCs. The chain was built from TRBV19 and TRBJ1-2; 9 bases in the middle match TRBD1. This receptor was taken from a man over 45 in good health and CMV-seronegative. The DNA sequence reads TGTGCCAGTAGTATACAGGGACAGGGTTATGGCTACACCTTC. Its protein product is CASSIQGQGYGYTF. The full variable domain, with segments outside the CDR3 supplied by the reference TRBV19 and TRBJ1-2 proteins, appears as DGGITQSPKYLFRKEGQNVTLSCEQNLNHDAMYWYRQDPGQGLRLIYYSQIVNDFQKGDIAEGYSVSREKKESFPLTVTSAQKNPTAFYLCASSIQGQGYGYTFGSGTRLTVV.